These 31 T cell receptor beta chains originate from one sample sequenced in a study of blood T cells in healthy people across ages. PCR was performed a second time for about 6 to 12 cycles using a sample-barcoded 5' primer and a J-beta primer mix. TCRdb analysed the 5' RACE reads with MiXCR anew, one entry per CDR3 protein. The data contain hundreds of thousands of distinct CDR3 sequences, 55% to 75% of them seen just once; the ten biggest clones take up about 20%. The specimen sequenced was blood. These receptor sequences come from a man aged 30-40 years in good health.

The CDR3 DNA reads as TGTGCCAGCAGTTCCCCACAGGAGCGGGGGGGCTTTAGCACAGATACGCAGTATTTT. Translated, it gives CASSSPQERGGFSTDTQYF. The genes are TRBV6-5 and TRBJ2-3, with TRBD2 matching over 10 bases. With V trimmed by 4 bases and J by 0 bases, 13 bases remained unmatched. In germline, CDR1 is MNHEY, CDR2 SVGAGI. CDR3 length: 19 residues.

This sequence joins TRBV6-6 and TRBJ1-2; possible D gene TRBD1, 5 bases. The CDR3 has 12 amino acids. V shed 6 bases and J shed 7 bases, with 12 bases lying between them. Germline CDR1 reads MNHNY; CDR2 reads SVGAGI (reference sequence). The CDR3 DNA sequence: TGTGCCAGCAGGACACGGGGCGGTGGCTACACCTTC. This encodes CASRTRGGGYTF.

In its sample, this clonotype was seen once. In this CDR3 the conserved last residue, phenylalanine or tryptophan, is missing, so a read error is likely. The rearrangement joins TRBV29-1 to TRBJ2-5; D remains unclear. CDR3 size: 14 residues. Per germline, CDR1 SQVTM and CDR2 ANQGSEA. The ends were cut back, 7 bases at V and 4 bases at J, with 19 bases in the middle. CDR3 region: CSAKLPHAPETQYL. CDR3 bases: TGCAGCGCCAAGCTCCCCCACGCCCCAGAGACCCAGTACTTA.

This clonotype was seen a few times. V usage is TRBV24-1 and J usage is TRBJ2-1; D is perhaps TRBD1 (8 bases). There are 17 residues in the CDR3. The V end was cut by 0 bases, the J end by 8 bases, with 19 bases between. CDR1 and CDR2 (germline): KGHDR, SFDVKD. The CDR3 region is CATSDLTGGGTLDEQFF. The CDR3 region has the DNA TGTGCCACCAGTGATTTGACAGGGGGAGGGACGTTGGATGAGCAGTTCTTC.

Only one count was recorded for this clonotype. V and J are TRBV30 and TRBJ2-4, with D unclear. The CDR3 loop spans 13 amino acids. V was trimmed by 1 base and J by 9 bases, leaving 13 bases between them. CDR1 is GTSNPN and CDR2 is SVGIG in the germline V gene (reference sequence). DNA for the CDR3: TGTGCCTGGAGTGAAGGCCCGATGGGCATTCAGTACTTC. This codes for CAWSEGPMGIQYF.

The chain joins TRBV29-1 to TRBJ1-2, with TRBD1 identical over 9 bases. The V gene end was trimmed by 0 bases and the J gene end by 3 bases; junction bases not matched to a gene: 5. The CDR3 totals 15 residues. Germline-derived CDR1 and CDR2 are SQVTM and ANQGSEA. The CDR3 protein is CSVEDSRQGDYGYTF. In DNA, the CDR3 is TGCAGCGTTGAAGATTCAAGACAGGGGGACTATGGCTACACCTTC.

This clonotype was found a few times. This sequence joins TRBV5-1 and TRBJ2-7; TRBD2 might be the D (7 bases). The germline gives CDR1 SGHRS, CDR2 YFSETQ. The CDR3 loop spans 14 amino acids. Deletions cut 4 bases from V and 0 bases from J, with 11 bases between. The CDR3 DNA reads TGCGCCAGCAGCACGGGGGGCAGCTCCTACGAGCAGTACTTC. Translated: CASSTGGSSYEQYF. Looking up the rest from reference TRBV5-1 and TRBJ2-7 gives the full variable domain: KAGVTQTPRYLIKTRGQQVTLSCSPISGHRSVSWYQQTPGQGLQFLFEYFSETQRNKGNFPGRFSGRQFSNSRSEMNVSTLELGDSALYLCASSTGGSSYEQYFGPGTRLTVT.

The rearrangement links TRBV14 to TRBJ2-1; TRBD2 might be the D (6 bases). The V gene lost 1 base and the J gene lost 6 bases, with 16 bases spanning the gap. Germline V lookup: CDR1 SGHDN, CDR2 FVKESK. This CDR3 has 16 residues. CDR3 nucleotides: TGTGCCAGCAGCCAAGTGCAGGACTACAGAAGCAATGAGCAGTTCTTC. Its translation is CASSQVQDYRSNEQFF. Full variable domain (remainder filled in from reference TRBV14 and TRBJ2-1): EAGVTQFPSHSVIEKGQTVTLRCDPISGHDNLYWYRRVMGKEIKFLLHFVKESKQDESGMPNNRFLAERTGGTYSTLKVQPAELEDSGVYFCASSQVQDYRSNEQFFGPGTRLTVL.

V is TRBV29-1 and J is TRBJ1-2; TRBD1 is a possible D gene (5 bases). This CDR3 has 14 residues. V dropped 4 bases and J dropped 3 bases, with 15 bases sitting between them. Germline V gives CDR1 SQVTM, CDR2 ANQGSEA. This chain's CDR3 is CSVAGLREDYGYTF. In DNA, the CDR3 is TGCAGCGTTGCGGGGCTCAGAGAAGACTATGGCTACACCTTC.

This clonotype was observed many times. CDR3 residues: CASSQVNEQFF. CDR3 DNA: TGTGCCAGCAGCCAAGTCAATGAGCAGTTCTTC. The chain carries TRBV4-2 and TRBJ2-1; D not resolved. Germline V gene data show CDR1 as LGHNA and CDR2 as YNFKEQ. The CDR3 extends over 11 amino acids. Trimming removed 1 base at V and 6 bases at J, with 1 base between.

This clonotype appeared a single time. This sequence joins TRBV6-1 and TRBJ1-2; TRBD1 is a possible D gene (6 bases). Per the germline V gene, CDR1 is MNHNS and CDR2 is SASEGT. Trimming left V 5 bases short and J 4 bases short, with 17 bases between. The CDR3 runs to 15 residues. Written as DNA, the CDR3 is TGTGCCAGCAGTTTGGAAGGGGGAGATAGCTATGGCTACACCTTC. Amino acid sequence: CASSLEGGDSYGYTF.

The chain couples TRBV7-8 to TRBJ2-7; D gene ambiguous. The CDR3 has 15 amino acids. Trimming cost V 5 bases and J 0 bases, with 14 bases left between them. From germline, CDR1 is SGHVS and CDR2 FQNEAQ. CDR3 nucleotides: TGTGCCAGCAGCCAGAGCGCTCAGAGCTCCTACGAGCAGTACTTC. As protein: CASSQSAQSSYEQYF.

V is TRBV2 and J is TRBJ2-5; TRBD2 aligns across 11 bases. The trim removed 7 bases at V and 4 bases at J, leaving 5 bases unmatched. This CDR3 is built from 14 residues. CDR1 and CDR2 (germline): SNHLY, FYNNEI. The CDR3 DNA is TGTGCCAGCAACAAACTAGCGGGGGTAGAGACCCAGTACTTC. Encoded protein: CASNKLAGVETQYF. Full variable domain (rest looked up from reference TRBV2 and TRBJ2-5): EPEVTQTPSHQVTQMGQEVILRCVPISNHLYFYWYRQILGQKVEFLVSFYNNEISEKSEIFDDQFSVERPDGSNFTLKIRSTKLEDSAMYFCASNKLAGVETQYFGPGTRLLVL.

This clonotype was seen more than once but under ten times. The gene calls are TRBV20-1 and TRBJ2-1, with TRBD2 matching over 11 bases. The CDR3 is 16 amino acids. Trimming removed 3 bases from V and 6 bases from J; junction bases left unmatched: 10. CDR1 is DFQATT, CDR2 SNEGSKA, per germline (reference sequence). The DNA of the CDR3 is TGCAGTGCTAGTAGTACTAGCGGGGGTCTCGGCAATGAGCAGTTCTTC. This codes for CSASSTSGGLGNEQFF.

V and J are TRBV9 and TRBJ2-6; D is undetermined. The CDR3 covers 16 residues. Germline V lookup: CDR1 SGDLS, CDR2 YYNGEE. The V end was cut by 4 bases, the J end by 1 base, with 12 bases between. As DNA, the CDR3 is TGTGCCAGCAGCCCATTTCCTCCGTCTGGGGCCAACGTCCTGACTTTC. It codes for CASSPFPPSGANVLTF.

The chain joins TRBV6-2 or TRBV6-3 to TRBJ2-7; weak D call: TRBD1 (6 bases). This CDR3 has 14 amino acids. V was cut by 6 bases and J by 2 bases, with 14 bases left in between. Germline values: CDR1 MNHEY, CDR2 SVGEGT. The CDR3 sequence: CASRLTGPTYEQYF. CDR3 bases: TGTGCCAGCAGATTGACAGGCCCCACCTACGAGCAGTACTTC.

The genes are TRBV7-8 and TRBJ2-5, with TRBD2 as a possible D gene (5 bases). Trimming removed 5 bases at V and 11 bases at J, with 15 bases between. The CDR3 extends over 12 amino acids. CDR1 and CDR2 (germline): SGHVS, FQNEAQ. The CDR3 bases are TGTGCCAGCAGCCCCGCCGTGTGGGAGCAGTACTTC. It encodes CASSPAVWEQYF.

The chain recombines TRBV20-1 with TRBJ2-3, with 7 bases matching TRBD2. V dropped 3 bases and J dropped 5; count of bases not matched to a gene: 11. There are 15 residues in the CDR3. The V gene's germline CDR1 is DFQATT and CDR2 SNEGSKA (reference sequence). Here the CDR3 DNA reads TGCAGTGCTAGTACTAGCGCGTCTGGCGGAGATACGCAGTATTTT. Amino acids: CSASTSASGGDTQYF.

This clonotype appeared a single time. This chain uses TRBV20-1 with TRBJ2-7; unclear D gene. The germline V gene encodes CDR1 DFQATT and CDR2 SNEGSKA (reference sequence). Trimming left V 2 bases short and J 0 bases short, with 8 bases between. CDR3 length equals 13 residues. CDR3 DNA sequence: TGCAGTGCTAGATTTGCGGACTCCTACGAGCAGTACTTC. Translated: CSARFADSYEQYF.

The genes are TRBV28 and TRBJ2-3; D not certain. The CDR3 is 13 amino acids. Trimming pared 5 bases from V and 1 base from J, leaving 7 bases between. CDR1 and CDR2 from the germline V gene are MDHEN and SYDVKM. The CDR3 loop is CASSNRGTDTQYF. DNA for the CDR3: TGTGCCAGCAGTAATCGGGGCACAGATACGCAGTATTTT.

V gene TRBV28 combines with J gene TRBJ1-1; no clear D gene. Germline-derived CDR1 and CDR2 are MDHEN and SYDVKM. The CDR3 is 12 residues long. Trimming removed 6 bases from V and 5 bases from J, with 10 bases in between. The CDR3 bases are TGTGCCAGCAGCCTAAGTTGGACTGAAGCTTTCTTT. This codes for CASSLSWTEAFF.

This chain links TRBV11-2 with TRBJ1-2; 8 nucleotides line up with TRBD1. Trimming at V came to 5 bases and at J to 7 bases, leaving 9 bases not matched to a gene. This CDR3 has 14 amino acids. Germline V CDR1 and CDR2: SGHAT, FQNNGV. The CDR3 spells CASSLYGQGGGYTF. CDR3 sequence (DNA): TGTGCCAGCAGCCTTTACGGACAGGGAGGTGGCTACACCTTC.

This clonotype was detected a few times. The chain uses TRBV5-1 and TRBJ2-1; tentative D call: TRBD1 (6 bases). This CDR3 comprises 12 residues. Germline CDR1 SGHRS, CDR2 YFSETQ. Between the trimmed V and J ends, which lost 4 bases and 9 bases, there was a span of 11 bases. The CDR3 sequence is CASSEWDTEQFF. For the CDR3, the DNA is TGCGCCAGCAGCGAATGGGACACTGAGCAGTTCTTC.

The chain links TRBV21-1 to TRBJ2-1. TRBV21-1 is recorded as a pseudogene. The CDR3 covers 11 residues. The CDR3 bases are TGTGCCAGCAGCAAAGATAAGTTATGGTTCTTC. Translation gives CASSKDKLWFF.

The J gene is TRBJ1-1, the V gene TRBV29-1, with D tentatively TRBD1 (5 bases). The germline V gene encodes CDR1 SQVTM and CDR2 ANQGSEA. The CDR3 is 14 amino acids. Deletions cut 3 bases from V and 6 bases from J, with 17 bases between. CDR3 protein: CSVDPRPGGAEAFF. The DNA for the CDR3 is TGCAGCGTTGACCCGAGGCCGGGGGGAGCTGAAGCTTTCTTT.

The genes are TRBV6-2 or TRBV6-3 and TRBJ1-5; D call uncertain. Germline V gene lookup returns CDR1 MNHEY and CDR2 SVGEGT. Trimming took off 0 bases at V and 9 bases at J, with 9 bases between the two ends. The CDR3 contains 13 residues. CDR3 nucleotide sequence: TGTGCCAGCAGTTACTCCCTCCTATTGCCCCAGCATTTT. Its protein is CASSYSLLLPQHF.

This clonotype was observed a handful of times. The chain employs TRBV20-1 and TRBJ2-7; D is possibly TRBD2 (6 bases). V shed 1 base and J shed 2 bases, with 9 bases lying between them. This CDR3 is built from 13 residues. Germline CDR1 reads DFQATT; CDR2 reads SNEGSKA (reference sequence). DNA of the CDR3: TGCAGTGCTAGAGCGGGGGTGGCCTACGAGCAGTACTTC. It is translated as CSARAGVAYEQYF.

This clonotype was recorded once. The conserved final phenylalanine or tryptophan is absent from the CDR3, which likely points to a read error. The V call is TRBV7-9, the J call TRBJ2-5, with D possibly called TRBD1 or TRBD2 (5 bases each). The J call may be in error: the DNA end matches TRBJ2-1 better. Germline-derived CDR1 and CDR2 are SEHNR and FQNEAQ (reference sequence). This CDR3 is built from 16 residues. The CDR3 here is CASSLKEVGAGDEQFV. In DNA, the CDR3 is TGTGCCAGCAGCTTGAAGGAGGTCGGGGCTGGCGATGAGCAGTTCGTC.

The CDR3 loop is CASSHYEGLLYEQYF. CDR3 sequence (DNA): TGTGCCAGCAGTCATTACGAGGGACTCCTTTACGAGCAGTACTTC. This chain uses TRBV2 with TRBJ2-7; tentative D call: TRBD2 (6 bases). The CDR3 loop spans 15 amino acids. The germline V and J ends were trimmed by 5 bases and 4 bases, with 18 bases remaining between them. Germline CDR1 and CDR2: SNHLY and FYNNEI.

This chain joins TRBV6-6 and TRBJ1-6; 8 nucleotides align to TRBD1. V dropped 2 bases and J dropped 9; count of bases not matched to a gene: 3. The CDR3 has 14 residues. Germline-derived CDR1 and CDR2 are MNHNY and SVGAGI (reference sequence). The CDR3 sequence is CASSYGQGSSPLHF. In DNA, the CDR3 is TGTGCCAGCAGTTACGGACAGGGTAGTTCACCCCTCCACTTT.

The CDR3 DNA reads as TGTGCCAGCAGTAGACAGGCCACCTTCGACGAGCAGTACTTC. Its protein is CASSRQATFDEQYF. This chain links TRBV6-6 with TRBJ2-7, with TRBD1 as a possible D gene (6 bases). Germline V CDR1 and CDR2: MNHNY, SVGAGI (reference sequence). The CDR3 runs to 14 residues. V was trimmed by 5 bases and J by 5 bases, leaving 16 bases between them.